The rows below give T cell receptor beta chains drawn from one sample of a study of blood T cells in healthy people across ages. MiXCR, applied by TCRdb to the 5' RACE reads, yields one record per CDR3 protein. The data contain roughly 680,000 distinct CDR3 sequences, around 48% of them singletons. The sequenced material came from blood. These receptors originate from a woman aged 60-75 years in good health. Both conserved end residues are part of each CDR3. D genes are given only for firm matches. The size of a clone is reported for some rows only, either as once, few or many, or as a class for expanded clones.

J,V,D,size,CDR3,DNA
TRBJ2-5,TRBV18,.,once,CASSAGVQETQYF,TGTGCCAGCTCCGCAGGGGTCCAAGAGACCCAGTACTTC
TRBJ2-2,TRBV4-3,.,.,CASSQVVGTRVVGELFF,TGCGCCAGCAGCCAAGTCGTTGGGACACGGGTCGTCGGGGAGCTGTTTTTT
TRBJ2-7,TRBV20-1,TRBD2,.,CSALGEGSYEQYF,TGCAGTGCCTTGGGGGAGGGGTCCTACGAGCAGTACTTC
TRBJ2-3,TRBV15,.,.,CATSRALDTSTDTQYF,TGTGCCACCAGCAGAGCACTGGATACTAGCACAGATACGCAGTATTTT
TRBJ2-1,TRBV29-1,TRBD2,.,CSVAGLAGVNEQFF,TGCAGCGTGGCGGGACTAGCGGGAGTCAATGAGCAGTTCTTC
TRBJ2-3,TRBV5-1,.,few,CASSLEGGNLDTQYF,TGCGCCAGCAGCTTGGAGGGGGGGAATTTAGATACGCAGTATTTT
TRBJ2-7,TRBV6-2/TRBV6-3,.,.,CASSYFQRTEQYF,TGTGCCAGCAGTTACTTCCAGCGCACCGAGCAGTACTTC
TRBJ2-7,TRBV29-1,TRBD2,few,CSVRPQAGASYEQYF,TGCAGCGTACGCCCCCAAGCGGGAGCTTCATACGAGCAGTACTTC
TRBJ2-7,TRBV27,.,.,CASGQRDYEQYF,TGTGCCAGCGGGCAAAGGGATTACGAGCAGTACTTC
TRBJ2-5,TRBV29-1,TRBD2,.,CSATGVSGRAQETQYF,TGCAGCGCTACAGGGGTTAGCGGGAGGGCCCAGGAGACCCAGTACTTC
TRBJ2-3,TRBV20-1,TRBD2,few,CSGGASGMADTQYF,TGCAGTGGTGGGGCTAGCGGGATGGCAGATACGCAGTATTTT
TRBJ1-5,TRBV28,.,.,CASSLTDRRSNQPQHF,TGTGCCAGCAGTCTCACGGACAGAAGAAGCAATCAGCCCCAGCATTTT
TRBJ2-7,TRBV12-3/TRBV12-4,.,few,CASSLRTDYEQYF,TGTGCCAGCAGTTTACGGACGGACTACGAGCAGTACTTC
TRBJ2-7,TRBV20-1,.,few,CSARPDRDISYEQYF,TGCAGTGCTAGACCCGACAGAGACATATCCTACGAGCAGTACTTC
TRBJ1-4,TRBV3-1,.,.,CASSQEQGWEKLFF,TGTGCCAGCAGCCAAGAACAGGGCTGGGAAAAACTGTTTTTT
TRBJ2-7,TRBV20-1,TRBD2,few,CSARLAGGKYEQYF,TGCAGTGCCAGGCTAGCGGGAGGGAAATACGAGCAGTACTTC
TRBJ1-2,TRBV20-1,TRBD1,.,CSARPGTADYGYTF,TGCAGTGCTAGACCAGGGACAGCGGACTATGGCTACACCTTC
TRBJ2-5,TRBV7-3,.,few,CASSSYIGETQYF,TGTGCCAGCAGCTCCTACATAGGAGAGACCCAGTACTTC
TRBJ2-1,TRBV20-1,.,.,CSAVGVDQERSYNEQFF,TGCAGTGCGGTCGGGGTGGACCAGGAAAGATCCTACAATGAGCAGTTCTTC
TRBJ2-7,TRBV7-2,.,.,CASSLVGGVTYEQYF,TGTGCCAGCAGCTTAGTGGGCGGGGTCACCTACGAGCAGTACTTC
TRBJ2-2,TRBV27,.,.,CASSQQGRTGELFF,TGTGCCAGCAGTCAACAGGGGAGGACCGGGGAGCTGTTTTTT
TRBJ2-7,TRBV21-1,.,few,CASSKRRRDGVSYEQYF,TGTGCCAGCAGCAAGCGGCGCCGGGACGGTGTCTCCTACGAGCAGTACTTC